This T cell receptor (beta chain) was found in a study of T cells after yellow fever vaccination. This clonotype was counted only a few times. TCRdb reprocessed the 5' RACE reads via MiXCR and lists one record per CDR3 protein. The sample includes under 600,000 distinct CDR3 sequences, 20% to 25% of them seen just once. The sequenced sample was PBMCs, obtained approximately 22 days after the first yellow fever vaccination. This receptor was taken from a man between 18 and 29 years old who received the YFV17D yellow fever vaccine.

The CDR3 protein is CASSLGPSNYNSPLHF. The CDR3 DNA reads as TGTGCCAGCAGCTTGGGACCGTCTAACTATAATTCACCCCTCCACTTT. This chain connects TRBV7-9 to TRBJ1-6; D might be TRBD1 (5 bases). V lost 3 bases, J lost 3 bases, and 12 bases lay in between. Germline CDR1 reads SEHNR; CDR2 reads FQNEAQ (reference sequence). The CDR3 totals 16 residues.